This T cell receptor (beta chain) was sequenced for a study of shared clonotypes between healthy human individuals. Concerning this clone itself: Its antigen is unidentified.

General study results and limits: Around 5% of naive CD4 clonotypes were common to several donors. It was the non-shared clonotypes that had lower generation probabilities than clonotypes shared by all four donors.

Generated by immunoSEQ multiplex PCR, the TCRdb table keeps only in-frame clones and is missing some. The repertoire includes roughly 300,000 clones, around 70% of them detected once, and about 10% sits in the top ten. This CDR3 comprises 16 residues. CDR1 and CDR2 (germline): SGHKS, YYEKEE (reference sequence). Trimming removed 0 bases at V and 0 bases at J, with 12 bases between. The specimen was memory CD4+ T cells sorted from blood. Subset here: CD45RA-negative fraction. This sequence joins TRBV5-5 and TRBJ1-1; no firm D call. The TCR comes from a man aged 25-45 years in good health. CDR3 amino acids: CASSLAPWVVNTEAFF. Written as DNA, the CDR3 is TGTGCCAGCAGCTTGGCTCCTTGGGTAGTGAACACTGAAGCTTTCTTT. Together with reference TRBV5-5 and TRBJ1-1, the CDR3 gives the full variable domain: DAGVTQSPTHLIKTRGQQVTLRCSPISGHKSVSWYQQVLGQGPQFIFQYYEKEERGRGNFPDRFSARQFPNYSSELNVNALLLGDSALYLCASSLAPWVVNTEAFFGQGTRLTVV.